Sequencing of this TCR beta chain was carried out in a study of vaccination and CD4 T cells after COVID-19. Turning to the study itself: Ranging from 14 to 241, the interval between dose two and post-vaccine sampling had a median of roughly 2.5 months.

With the Oncomine TCR Beta short-read assay, DNA from cultured CD4+ T cells was sequenced. TCRdb analysed the PCR reads with MiXCR anew, one entry per CDR3 protein. The profile shows 10,000 to 12,000 distinct CDR3 sequences, roughly 77% of them singletons. The V gene's germline CDR1 is DFQATT and CDR2 SNEGSKA (reference sequence). The V and J ends lost 1 base and 6 bases, in that order; junction bases with no gene match: 5. This CDR3 has 14 amino acids. Noted treatment: roughly ten-day PBMC culture with coronavirus spike peptide pools or control peptides (ViraFEST assay). ViraFEST grew antigen-specific T cells using peptide pools, then sequenced TCRs. PBMCs were cultured at around 2 million per well with approximately 10 IU/ml IL-2 and around 10 ug/ml peptide pools. Details on this clonotype: Its cognate antigen is unknown.

The TCR was taken from a human donor who had recovered from COVID-19. The rearrangement joins TRBV20-1 to TRBJ2-7, with 11 bases fitting TRBD2. Sequences were obtained from CD4+ T cells from blood, cultured in vitro. The CDR3 region has the DNA TGCAGTGCTAGAGGGCTAGCGGGAGGCCCCGAGCAGTACTTC. It codes for CSARGLAGGPEQYF.